One T cell receptor beta chain is described in this entry. The antigen remains undetermined. There were no patients who had received any treatment before thyroid surgery. Germline CDR1 and CDR2: MGHRA and YSYEKL. CDR3 size: 14 residues. The ends were cut back, 4 bases at V and 3 bases at J, with 10 bases in the middle. The data were taken from a study of metastatic and nonmetastatic thyroid tumors. Across the whole study: Comparison of repertoires was carried out across blood and tumor or nodule tissue from malignant and benign thyroid patients. General study findings and limits: Relative to benign nodules, malignant thyroid tumors were reportedly characterized by significantly elevated TCR beta diversity in blood and tumor.

TCRdb re-analyzed the PCR reads using MiXCR. Of about 30,000 clones in the sample, about 25% were seen once. V usage is TRBV4-1 and J usage is TRBJ2-1; D is ambiguous. This TCR was recovered from a female donor with papillary thyroid cancer or a benign thyroid nodule (not recorded which). Some clones in this sample may be carry-over from other donors' samples. Sequencing was done on a sample of blood. CDR3 loop: CASSRRVVYNEQFF. In DNA form, the CDR3 reads TGCGCCAGCAGCCGGCGTGTGGTCTACAATGAGCAGTTCTTC.